The subject of this entry is one TCR beta chain. Its antigen is unknown. The CDR3 length is 12 residues. V lost 0 bases to trimming and J lost 11 bases, with 13 bases between them. Germline lookup yields CDR1 SQVTM and CDR2 ANQGSEA. A multiplex PCR was run with 60 Vbeta primers and 13 Jbeta primers. The data were produced by immunoSEQ multiplex PCR, yet TCRdb's version contains in-frame clones alone and is incomplete. The data show over 100,000 clones, under 90% seen once. These data originate in a study of cytomegalovirus exposure and HLA in healthy donors. The study's findings and limits: In a later analysis, DRB1 alleles had the most associated TCRs; HLA-C alleles the fewest. Later analysis identified around 15,000 TCR beta sequences associated with HLA alleles, using a false discovery rate threshold of 0.05.

This sequence joins TRBV29-1 and TRBJ1-1; maybe TRBD1 (5 bases). The clonotype comes from a woman between 25 and 40 years old in good health and CMV-seronegative. Sequenced: PBMCs. The CDR3 region is CSVEEPGQSAFF. As DNA, the CDR3 is TGCAGCGTTGAAGAGCCAGGGCAAAGTGCTTTCTTT.